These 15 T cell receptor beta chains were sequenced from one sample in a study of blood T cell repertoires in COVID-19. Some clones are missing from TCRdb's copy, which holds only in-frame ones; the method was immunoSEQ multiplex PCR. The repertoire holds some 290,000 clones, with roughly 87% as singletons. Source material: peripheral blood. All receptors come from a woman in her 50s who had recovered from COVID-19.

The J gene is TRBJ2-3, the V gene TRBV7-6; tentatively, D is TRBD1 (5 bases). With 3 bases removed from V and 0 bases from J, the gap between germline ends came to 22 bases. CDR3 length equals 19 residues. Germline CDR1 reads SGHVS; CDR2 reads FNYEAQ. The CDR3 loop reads CASSLLGRSRAVSTDTQYF. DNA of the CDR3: TGTGCCAGCAGCTTGTTGGGGCGGTCTCGGGCAGTTAGCACAGATACGCAGTATTTT.

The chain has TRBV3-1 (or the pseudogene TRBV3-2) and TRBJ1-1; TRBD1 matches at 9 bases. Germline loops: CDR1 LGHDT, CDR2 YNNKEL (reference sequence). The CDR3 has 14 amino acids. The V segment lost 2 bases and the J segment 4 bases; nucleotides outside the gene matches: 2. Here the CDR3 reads CASSQLTGGTEAFF. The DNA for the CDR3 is TGTGCCAGCAGCCAATTGACAGGGGGCACTGAAGCTTTCTTT.

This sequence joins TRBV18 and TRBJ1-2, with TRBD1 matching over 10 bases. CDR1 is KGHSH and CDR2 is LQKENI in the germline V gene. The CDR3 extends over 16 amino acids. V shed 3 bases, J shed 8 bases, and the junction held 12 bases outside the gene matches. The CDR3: CASSPSTGTGVRGYTF. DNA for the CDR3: TGTGCCAGCTCACCGTCGACCGGGACAGGGGTGAGGGGCTACACCTTC.

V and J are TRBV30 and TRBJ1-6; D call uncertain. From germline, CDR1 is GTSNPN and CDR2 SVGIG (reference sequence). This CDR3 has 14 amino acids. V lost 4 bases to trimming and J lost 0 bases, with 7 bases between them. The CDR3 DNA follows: TGTGCCTGGATTGGGAGCTCCTATAATTCACCCCTCCACTTT. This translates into CAWIGSSYNSPLHF.

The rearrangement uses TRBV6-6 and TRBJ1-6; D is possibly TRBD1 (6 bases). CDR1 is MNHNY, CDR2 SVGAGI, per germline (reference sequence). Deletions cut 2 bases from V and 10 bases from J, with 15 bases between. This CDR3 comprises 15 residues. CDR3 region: CASSYRAGGDSPLHF. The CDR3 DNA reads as TGTGCCAGCAGTTACCGCGCGGGGGGCGACTCACCCCTCCACTTT.

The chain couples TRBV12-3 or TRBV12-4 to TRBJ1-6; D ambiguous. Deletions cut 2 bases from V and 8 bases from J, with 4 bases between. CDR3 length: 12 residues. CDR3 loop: CASSLIDSPLHF. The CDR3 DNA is TGTGCCAGCAGTTTAATAGATTCACCCCTCCACTTT.

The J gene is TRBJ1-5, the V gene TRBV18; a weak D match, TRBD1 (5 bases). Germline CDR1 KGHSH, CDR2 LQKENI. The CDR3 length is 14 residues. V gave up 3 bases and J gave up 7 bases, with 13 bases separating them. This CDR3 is CASSPSVGVQPQHF. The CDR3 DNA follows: TGTGCCAGCTCACCCTCCGTAGGGGTACAGCCCCAGCATTTT.

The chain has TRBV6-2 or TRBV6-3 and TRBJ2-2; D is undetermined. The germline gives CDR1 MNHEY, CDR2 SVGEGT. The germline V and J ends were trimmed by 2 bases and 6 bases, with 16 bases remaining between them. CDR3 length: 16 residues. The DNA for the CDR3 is TGTGCCAGCAGTTACAGGCCTTCTTCTAGTCCCGGGGAGCTGTTTTTT. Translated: CASSYRPSSSPGELFF.

In DNA, the CDR3 is TGTGCCAGCAGACGTACAGTCCCCTGGGCAGGAGGGTTCACAGATACGCAGTATTTT. As protein: CASRRTVPWAGGFTDTQYF. The rearrangement links TRBV9 to TRBJ2-3; D may be TRBD2 (6 bases). The germline gives CDR1 SGDLS, CDR2 YYNGEE. CDR3 length: 19 residues. The ends were cut back, 5 bases at V and 2 bases at J, with 27 bases in the middle.

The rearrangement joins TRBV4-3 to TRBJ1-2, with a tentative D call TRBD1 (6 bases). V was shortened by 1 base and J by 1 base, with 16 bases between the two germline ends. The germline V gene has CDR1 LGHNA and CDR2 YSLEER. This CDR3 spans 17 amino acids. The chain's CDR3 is CASSQAFYQGSNYGYTF. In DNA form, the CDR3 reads TGCGCCAGCAGCCAAGCCTTTTACCAGGGGAGTAACTATGGCTACACCTTC.

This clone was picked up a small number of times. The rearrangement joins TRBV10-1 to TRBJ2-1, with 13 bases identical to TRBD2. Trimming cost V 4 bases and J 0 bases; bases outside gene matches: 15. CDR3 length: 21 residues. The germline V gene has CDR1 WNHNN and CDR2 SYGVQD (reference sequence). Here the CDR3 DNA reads TGCGCCAGCAGTGCATGCATACCGGGACTAGCGGGAACCCCCTCCTACAATGAGCAGTTCTTC. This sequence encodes CASSACIPGLAGTPSYNEQFF.

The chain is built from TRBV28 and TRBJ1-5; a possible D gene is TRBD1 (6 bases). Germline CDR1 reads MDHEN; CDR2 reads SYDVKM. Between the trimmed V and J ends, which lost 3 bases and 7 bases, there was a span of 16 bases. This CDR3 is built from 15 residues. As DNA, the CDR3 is TGTGCCAGCAGTTTGGGGCAGGGGACCATCCAGCCCCAGCATTTT. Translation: CASSLGQGTIQPQHF.

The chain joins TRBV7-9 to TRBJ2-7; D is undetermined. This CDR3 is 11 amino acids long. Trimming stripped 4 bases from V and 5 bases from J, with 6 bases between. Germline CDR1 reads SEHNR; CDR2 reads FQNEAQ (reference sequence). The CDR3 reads CASSSFDEQYF. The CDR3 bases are TGTGCCAGCAGCTCGTTCGACGAGCAGTACTTC.

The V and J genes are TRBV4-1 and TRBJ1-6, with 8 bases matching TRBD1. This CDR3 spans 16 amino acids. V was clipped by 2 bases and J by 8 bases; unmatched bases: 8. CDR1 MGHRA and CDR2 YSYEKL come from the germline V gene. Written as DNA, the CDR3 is TGCGCCAGCAGCCAACCTACCGGGACAGGATATTCACCCCTCCACTTT. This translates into CASSQPTGTGYSPLHF.

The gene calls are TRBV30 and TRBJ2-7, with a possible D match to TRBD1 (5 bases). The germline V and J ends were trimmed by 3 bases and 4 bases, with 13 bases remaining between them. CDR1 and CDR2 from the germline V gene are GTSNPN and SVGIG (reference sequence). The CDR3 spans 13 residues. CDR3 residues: CAWSPSTGYEQYF. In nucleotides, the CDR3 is TGTGCCTGGAGCCCTTCCACAGGTTACGAGCAGTACTTC.